This TCR beta chain was sequenced during a study of cytomegalovirus exposure and HLA in healthy donors. The study, taken as a whole, reports: There were some public TCRs occurring in many donors, but most TCR sequences were rare. There were approximately 150 TCR beta chains listed as cytomegalovirus-associated.

Details on this clone: Its antigen is currently unknown.

TCRdb's copy holds only in-frame clones and misses some; the assay was immunoSEQ multiplex PCR. The sample lists fewer than 350,000 clones; 88% were seen once. Sequencing used PBMCs. This receptor was taken from a woman aged 18 to 35 in good health and CMV-seronegative.

The chain's CDR3 is CASSIGGRGETQYF. The CDR3 DNA is TGTGCCAGTAGTATAGGAGGTAGAGGAGAGACCCAGTACTTC. The chain links TRBV19 to TRBJ2-5; D remains unclear. The CDR3 spans 14 residues. Germline CDR1 reads LNHDA; CDR2 reads SQIVND (reference sequence). V lost 1 base to trimming and J lost 4 bases, with 10 bases between them. Full variable domain (remainder filled in from reference TRBV19 and TRBJ2-5): DGGITQSPKYLFRKEGQNVTLSCEQNLNHDAMYWYRQDPGQGLRLIYYSQIVNDFQKGDIAEGYSVSREKKESFPLTVTSAQKNPTAFYLCASSIGGRGETQYFGPGTRLLVL.